This T cell receptor beta chain was found in a study of blood T cells in healthy people across ages. Overall study findings and caveats: It was found that TCR beta diversity correlated strongly with the percentage of naive T cells. Higher diversity, along with more naive CD4+ cells, distinguished long-lived donors from aged donors.

The second PCR ran roughly 6 to 12 cycles with a sample-barcoded 5' primer and J-beta primers. The template-switch adaptor, which had 12 random nucleotides, put a tag on each cDNA molecule. TCRdb reanalysed the 5' RACE reads using MiXCR and keeps one entry per CDR3 protein. The sample consists of about 1.5 million distinct CDR3 sequences, about 45% of them appearing once. The CDR3 is 11 amino acids. Per germline, CDR1 MNHEY and CDR2 SVGAGI. The V end was cut by 6 bases, the J end by 11 bases, with 13 bases between. A remark on this clonotype: Antigen: not known.

Peripheral blood samples of 9 to 10 milliliters were drawn from each donor. Input material: blood. V usage is TRBV6-5 and J usage is TRBJ1-2; D possibly corresponds to TRBD1 (6 bases). The source of this sequence is a woman younger than 35 in good health. In nucleotides, the CDR3 is TGTGCCAGCAGCCATTCAGGGGAATACACCTTC. Its protein is CASSHSGEYTF.